A selection of T cell receptor beta chains follows, all from one sample in a study of shared clonotypes between healthy human individuals. The repertoire was sequenced with immunoSEQ multiplex PCR; TCRdb's copy has only in-frame clones and lacks some. The sample lists roughly 590,000 clones, roughly 95% occurring once. The sample was naive CD8+ T cells sorted from blood. These receptors all stem from a young woman in good health. CDR3s include the opening cysteine and the closing phenylalanine or tryptophan. Rows give clone size only sometimes, using once, few, many, or a class for an expanded clone.

>TRBV4-2|NA|TRBJ2-5
CASSQDQTSGPPQETQYF
>TRBV6-4|NA|TRBJ1-1
CASSLHWNTEAFF
>TRBV6-5|NA|TRBJ2-6
CASSYSEGANVLTF
>TRBV5-8|NA|TRBJ2-2
CASEAARGELFF
>TRBV15|NA|TRBJ2-5
CATSRDGGAETQYF
>TRBV7-2|NA|TRBJ1-6
CASSFLGPLHF
>TRBV5-1|NA|TRBJ2-7
CASSLAGTYEQYF
>TRBV5-1|NA|TRBJ2-3
CASGHRVPDTQYF
>TRBV9|NA|TRBJ1-1
CASSPPVNTEAFF
>TRBV29-1|NA|TRBJ2-3
CSVEGTSFPHTDTQYF
>TRBV12-5|NA|TRBJ2-2
CASGPGNTGELFF
>TRBV6-1|NA|TRBJ2-2
CASSDSGELFF
>TRBV6-6|NA|TRBJ1-5
CASSPQDYSNQPQHF
>TRBV28|once|TRBJ1-3
CASSPYWSGRLTGNTIYF
>TRBV13|NA|TRBJ2-1
CASSSSWDSSYNEQFF
>TRBV30|NA|TRBJ2-7
CAWSPGGGYEQYF
>TRBV4-2|NA|TRBJ2-7
CASSQDQGTANPQYF
>TRBV13|NA|TRBJ2-1
CASSLGGLKQFF
>TRBV18|NA|TRBJ2-6
CASSPMAAEQHSGANVLTF
>TRBV19|NA|TRBJ1-5
CASSIGTGNQPQHF
>TRBV5-5|NA|TRBJ1-1
CASSPGTNTEAFF
>TRBV4-1|once|TRBJ1-5
CASSQAVGGAQPQHF
>TRBV15|once|TRBJ2-1
CATSRDRGHEQFF
>TRBV7-2|NA|TRBJ2-1
CASSPVRVVKEGEQFF
>TRBV5-1|NA|TRBJ2-7
CASSFQFGSYEQYF
>TRBV13|NA|TRBJ2-7
CASSAYPGTTSSFEQYF
>TRBV7-2|NA|TRBJ2-7
CASSDGLGPHIPYEQYF
>TRBV19|NA|TRBJ1-5
CASSMDPSLRNQPQHF
>TRBV7-9|once|TRBJ2-1
CASSQGLNEQFF
>TRBV27|NA|TRBJ1-1
CASSPAGRNTEAFF
>TRBV4-2|NA|TRBJ1-5
CASSQGQGRSYQPQHF
>TRBV11-2|NA|TRBJ2-5
CASSSWTSGRAETQYF